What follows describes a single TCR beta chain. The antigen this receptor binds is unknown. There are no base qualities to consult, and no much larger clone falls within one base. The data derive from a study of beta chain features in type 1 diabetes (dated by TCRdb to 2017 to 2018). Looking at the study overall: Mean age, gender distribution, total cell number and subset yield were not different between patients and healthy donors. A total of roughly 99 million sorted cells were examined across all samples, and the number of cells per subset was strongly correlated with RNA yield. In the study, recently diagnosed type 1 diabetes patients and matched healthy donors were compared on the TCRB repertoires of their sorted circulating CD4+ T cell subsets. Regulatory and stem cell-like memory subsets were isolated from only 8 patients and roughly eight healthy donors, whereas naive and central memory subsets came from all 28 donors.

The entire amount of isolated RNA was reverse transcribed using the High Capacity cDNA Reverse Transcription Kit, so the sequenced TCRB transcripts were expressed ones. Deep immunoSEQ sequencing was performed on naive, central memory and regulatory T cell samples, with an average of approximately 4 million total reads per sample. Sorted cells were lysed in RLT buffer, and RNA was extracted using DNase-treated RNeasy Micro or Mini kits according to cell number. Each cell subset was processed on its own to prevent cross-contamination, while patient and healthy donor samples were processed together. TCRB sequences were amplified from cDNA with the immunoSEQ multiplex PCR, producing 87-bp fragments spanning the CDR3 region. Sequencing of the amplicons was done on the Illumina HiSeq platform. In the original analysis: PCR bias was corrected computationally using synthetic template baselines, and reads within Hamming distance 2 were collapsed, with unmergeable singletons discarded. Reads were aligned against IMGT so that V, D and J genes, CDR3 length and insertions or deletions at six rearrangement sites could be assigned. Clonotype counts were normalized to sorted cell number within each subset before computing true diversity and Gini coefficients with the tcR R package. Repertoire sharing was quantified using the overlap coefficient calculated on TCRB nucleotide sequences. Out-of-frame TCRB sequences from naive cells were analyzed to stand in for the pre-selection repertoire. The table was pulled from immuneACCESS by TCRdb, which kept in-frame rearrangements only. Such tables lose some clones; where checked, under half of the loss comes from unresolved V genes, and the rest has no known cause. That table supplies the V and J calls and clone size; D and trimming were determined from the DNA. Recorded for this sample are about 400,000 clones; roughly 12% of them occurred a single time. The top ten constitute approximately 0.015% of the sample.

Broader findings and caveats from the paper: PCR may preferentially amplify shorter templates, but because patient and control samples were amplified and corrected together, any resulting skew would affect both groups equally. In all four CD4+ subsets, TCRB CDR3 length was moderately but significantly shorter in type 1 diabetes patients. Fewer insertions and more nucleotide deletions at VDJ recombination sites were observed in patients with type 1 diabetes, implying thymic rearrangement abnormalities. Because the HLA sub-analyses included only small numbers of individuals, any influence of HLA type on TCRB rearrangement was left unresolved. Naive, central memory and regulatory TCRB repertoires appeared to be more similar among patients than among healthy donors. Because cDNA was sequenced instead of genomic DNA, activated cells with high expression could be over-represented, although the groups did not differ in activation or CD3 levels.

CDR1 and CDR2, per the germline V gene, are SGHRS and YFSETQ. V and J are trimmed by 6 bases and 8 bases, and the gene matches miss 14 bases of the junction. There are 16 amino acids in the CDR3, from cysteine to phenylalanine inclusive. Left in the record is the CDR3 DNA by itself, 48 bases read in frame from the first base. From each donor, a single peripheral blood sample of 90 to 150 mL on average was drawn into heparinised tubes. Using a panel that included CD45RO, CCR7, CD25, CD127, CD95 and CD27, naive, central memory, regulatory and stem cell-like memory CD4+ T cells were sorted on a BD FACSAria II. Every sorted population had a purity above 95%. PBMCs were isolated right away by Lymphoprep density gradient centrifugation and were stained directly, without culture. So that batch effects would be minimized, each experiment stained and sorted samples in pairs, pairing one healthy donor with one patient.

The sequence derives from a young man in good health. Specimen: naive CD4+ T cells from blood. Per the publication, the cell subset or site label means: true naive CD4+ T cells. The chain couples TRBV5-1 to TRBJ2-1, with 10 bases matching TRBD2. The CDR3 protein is CASTQEASGSTDEQFF. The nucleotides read TGCGCCAGCACTCAGGAAGCTAGCGGGAGTACTGATGAGCAGTTCTTC.